This is a list of T cell receptor beta chains from one sample in a study of metastatic and nonmetastatic thyroid tumors. TCRdb recomputed clones from the PCR reads via MiXCR. The sample holds about 35,000 clones, approximately 30% seen once. Sequenced sample: blood. The receptors shown here come from a female donor with papillary thyroid cancer or a benign thyroid nodule (not recorded which). Some clones in this sample may be carry-over from other donors' samples. Each CDR3 is given with its conserved first and last residue. A D gene is named only where the DNA matches it firmly. Some rows have no size entry. The others give once, few or many, or a class for an expanded clone.

abundance,d_gene,len,j_gene,v_gene,CDR3nt,CDR3aa
once,NA,13,TRBJ2-5,TRBV20-1,TGCAGTGCTCAAGCGGGGACAGAACAGACCCAGTACTTC,CSAQAGTEQTQYF
medium-sized,TRBD2,18,TRBJ2-7,TRBV7-2,TGTGCCAGCAGCTGGAGCTCCGGGACTAGCGGGAGGTCCCCCGAGCAGTACTTC,CASSWSSGTSGRSPEQYF
NA,NA,13,TRBJ2-7,TRBV6-5,TGTGCCAGCAGTCTACCACAGGGCTACGAGCAGTACTTC,CASSLPQGYEQYF
many,NA,14,TRBJ2-3,TRBV4-1,TGCGCCAGCAGCCTTGTGGGGGGAGAAGATACGCAGTATTTT,CASSLVGGEDTQYF
NA,NA,13,TRBJ2-7,TRBV20-1,TGCAGTGCTAGAGATATGCCCTACTACGAGCAGTACTTC,CSARDMPYYEQYF
many,TRBD1,14,TRBJ1-1,TRBV20-1,TGCAGTGCTAGGATGGCAGGGGGTTGGGCTGAAGCTTTCTTT,CSARMAGGWAEAFF
NA,NA,17,TRBJ1-2,TRBV6-1,TGTGCCAGCAGTGAATCAATCAAGTGGAGCCCACGCTATGGCTACACCTTC,CASSESIKWSPRYGYTF
few,NA,14,TRBJ2-3,TRBV6-1,TGTGCCAGCAGTGAAGGGGGAATCACAGATACGCAGTATTTT,CASSEGGITDTQYF
many,NA,15,TRBJ2-1,TRBV5-1,TGCGCCACCCGAAGGGGGGGGCTAGCGGAAAATGAGCAGTTCTTC,CATRRGGLAENEQFF
many,TRBD1,16,TRBJ2-3,TRBV27,TGTGCCAGCAGTTCACAGGGGGCGGTAGACACAGATACGCAGTATTTT,CASSSQGAVDTDTQYF
NA,NA,12,TRBJ1-1,TRBV28,TGTGCCAGCAGTCTACAGTACACTGAAGCTTTATTT,CASSLQYTEALF
once,NA,16,TRBJ2-1,TRBV11-1,TGTGCCAGCAGCTCCGCCGGTACTTCCCTGGTGAATGAGCAGTTCTTC,CASSSAGTSLVNEQFF
once,NA,14,TRBJ2-7,TRBV9,TGTGCCAGCAGCGTAGGAGCAGAGGGGTACGAGCAGTACTTC,CASSVGAEGYEQYF
few,TRBD2,14,TRBJ2-1,TRBV11-2,TGCGCCAGCAGCTTAGGCGGGGGATACAATGATCAGTTCTTC,CASSLGGGYNDQFF
medium-sized,NA,11,TRBJ1-1,TRBV20-1,TGCAGTGCTAGGGTAAACACTGAAGCTTTCTTT,CSARVNTEAFF
medium-sized,TRBD2,15,TRBJ2-1,TRBV12-3/TRBV12-4,TGTGCCAGCAGGTTTAGCGGGAGCTCCTACAATGAGCAGTTCTTC,CASRFSGSSYNEQFF
few,NA,15,TRBJ2-1,TRBV10-3,TGTGCCATCAGTGCCCAGGGTGCCGAGTACAGTGAGCAGTTCTTC,CAISAQGAEYSEQFF
NA,NA,14,TRBJ2-1,TRBV6-6,TGTGCCAGCAGTTACTCTAGCTCTTACAATGAGCAGTTCTTC,CASSYSSSYNEQFF
NA,TRBD2,16,TRBJ2-1,TRBV9,TGTGCCAGCGGCCCACTTCTAGCGGGAGGCTACAATGAGCAGTTCTTC,CASGPLLAGGYNEQFF
NA,NA,18,TRBJ2-6,TRBV7-8,TGTGCCAGCAGCTCCCGAAAATATAGCGGCAGGCAGTACTACGTCCTGTCTTTC,CASSSRKYSGRQYYVLSF
medium-sized,NA,13,TRBJ1-2,TRBV12-3/TRBV12-4,TGTGCCAGCAGCCTTCGGACAGTCTATGGCTACACCTTC,CASSLRTVYGYTF
many,NA,15,TRBJ2-2,TRBV7-3,TGTGCCAGCAGCCCCAGTGGGGGGCCGGCCGGGGAGCTGTTTTTT,CASSPSGGPAGELFF
NA,NA,13,TRBJ2-3,TRBV19,TGTGCCAGTAGTCACGGGCATTTGGATACGCAGTATTTT,CASSHGHLDTQYF